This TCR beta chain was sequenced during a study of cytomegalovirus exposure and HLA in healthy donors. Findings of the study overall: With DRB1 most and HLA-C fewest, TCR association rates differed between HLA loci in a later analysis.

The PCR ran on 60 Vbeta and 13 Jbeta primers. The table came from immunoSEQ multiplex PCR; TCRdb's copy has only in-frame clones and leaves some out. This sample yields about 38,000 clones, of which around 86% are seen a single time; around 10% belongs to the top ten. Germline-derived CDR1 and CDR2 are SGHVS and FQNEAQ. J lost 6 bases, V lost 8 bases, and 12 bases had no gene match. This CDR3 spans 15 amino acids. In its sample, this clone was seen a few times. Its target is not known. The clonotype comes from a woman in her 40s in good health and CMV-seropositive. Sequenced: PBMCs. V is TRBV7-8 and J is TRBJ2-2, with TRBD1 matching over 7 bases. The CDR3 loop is CASGIGGQVAGELFF. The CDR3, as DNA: TGTGCCAGCGGCATAGGAGGACAGGTCGCCGGGGAGCTGTTTTTT.